This T cell receptor beta chain is from a study of CD8+ T cells in alopecia areata. Overall study results and limits: Scalp sequencing also captures normal skin's resident alphabeta T cells.

Details on this clone: Its antigen is not known.

RNA was isolated and reverse transcribed to cDNA, the sequencing template. Only in-frame clones appear in the TCRdb table, and some are missing; sequencing was by immunoSEQ multiplex PCR. This sample has 150,000 to 200,000 clones, with about 71% found just once. Treatment meaning: oral pan-JAK inhibitor, 5-10 mg twice daily. The TCR comes from a human donor with alopecia areata. Sequenced here: CD4+ T cells sorted from blood, sampled at week 4, from a patient treated with tofacitinib.

The CDR3 protein is CASSERQGNTEAFF. CDR3 coding DNA: TGTGCCAGCAGTGAACGACAGGGGAACACTGAAGCTTTCTTT. This chain joins TRBV6-1 and TRBJ1-1; 7 nucleotides line up with TRBD1. The CDR3 contains 14 residues. Germline V gene lookup returns CDR1 MNHNS and CDR2 SASEGT. V trimming: 2 bases; J trimming: 1 base; junction bases outside the gene matches: 1.